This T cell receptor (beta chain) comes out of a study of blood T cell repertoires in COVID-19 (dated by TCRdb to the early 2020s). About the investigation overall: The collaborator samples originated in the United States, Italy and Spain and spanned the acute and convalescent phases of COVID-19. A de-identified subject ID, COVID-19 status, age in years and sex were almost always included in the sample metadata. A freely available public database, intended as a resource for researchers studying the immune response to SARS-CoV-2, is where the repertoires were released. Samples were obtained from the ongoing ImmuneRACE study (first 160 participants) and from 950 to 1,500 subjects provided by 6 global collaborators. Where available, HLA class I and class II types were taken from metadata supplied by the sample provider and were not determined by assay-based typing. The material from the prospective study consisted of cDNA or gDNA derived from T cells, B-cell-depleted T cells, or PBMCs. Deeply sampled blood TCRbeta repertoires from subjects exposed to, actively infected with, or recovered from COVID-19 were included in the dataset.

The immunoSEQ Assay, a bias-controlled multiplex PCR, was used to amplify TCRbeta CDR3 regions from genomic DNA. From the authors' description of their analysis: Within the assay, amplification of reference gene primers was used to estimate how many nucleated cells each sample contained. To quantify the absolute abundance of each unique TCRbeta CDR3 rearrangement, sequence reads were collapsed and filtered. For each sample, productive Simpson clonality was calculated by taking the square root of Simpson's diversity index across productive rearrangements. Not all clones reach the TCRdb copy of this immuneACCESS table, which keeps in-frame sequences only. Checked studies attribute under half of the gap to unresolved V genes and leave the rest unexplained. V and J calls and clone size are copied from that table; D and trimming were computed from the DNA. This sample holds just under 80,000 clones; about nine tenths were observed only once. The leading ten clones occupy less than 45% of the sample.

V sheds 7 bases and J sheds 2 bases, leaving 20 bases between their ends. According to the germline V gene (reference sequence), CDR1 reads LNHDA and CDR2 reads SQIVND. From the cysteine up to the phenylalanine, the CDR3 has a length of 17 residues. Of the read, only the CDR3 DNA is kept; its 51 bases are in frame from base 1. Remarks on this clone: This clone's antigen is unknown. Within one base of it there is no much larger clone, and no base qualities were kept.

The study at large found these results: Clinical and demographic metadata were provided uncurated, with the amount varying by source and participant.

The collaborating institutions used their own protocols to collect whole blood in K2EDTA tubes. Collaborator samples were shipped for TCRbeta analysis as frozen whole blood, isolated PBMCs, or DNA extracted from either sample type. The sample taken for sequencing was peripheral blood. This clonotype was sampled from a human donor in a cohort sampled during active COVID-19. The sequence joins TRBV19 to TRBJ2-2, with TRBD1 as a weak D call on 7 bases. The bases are TGTGCCAGTACCCGAAAGGGGGGACAGATCAACACCGGGGAGCTGTTTTTT. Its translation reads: CASTRKGGQINTGELFF. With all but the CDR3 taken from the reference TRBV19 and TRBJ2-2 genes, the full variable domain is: DGGITQSPKYLFRKEGQNVTLSCEQNLNHDAMYWYRQDPGQGLRLIYYSQIVNDFQKGDIAEGYSVSREKKESFPLTVTSAQKNPTAFYLCASTRKGGQINTGELFFGEGSRLTVL.